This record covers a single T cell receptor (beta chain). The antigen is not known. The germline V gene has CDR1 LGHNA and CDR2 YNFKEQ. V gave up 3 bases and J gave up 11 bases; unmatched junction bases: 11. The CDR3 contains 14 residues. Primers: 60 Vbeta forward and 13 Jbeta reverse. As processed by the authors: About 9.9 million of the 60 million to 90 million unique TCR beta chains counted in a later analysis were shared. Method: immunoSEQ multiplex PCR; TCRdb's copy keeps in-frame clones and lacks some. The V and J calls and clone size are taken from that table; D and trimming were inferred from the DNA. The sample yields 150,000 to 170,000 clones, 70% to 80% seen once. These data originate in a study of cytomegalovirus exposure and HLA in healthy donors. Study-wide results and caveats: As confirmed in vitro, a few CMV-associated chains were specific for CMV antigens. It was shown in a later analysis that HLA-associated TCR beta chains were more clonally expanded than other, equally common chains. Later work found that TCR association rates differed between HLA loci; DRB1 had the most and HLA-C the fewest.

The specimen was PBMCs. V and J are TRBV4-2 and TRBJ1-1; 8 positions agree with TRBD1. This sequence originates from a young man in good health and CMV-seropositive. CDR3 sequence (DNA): TGTGCCAGCAGCCAGGCACAGGGGGAAGGATTGGCTTTCTTT. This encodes CASSQAQGEGLAFF.